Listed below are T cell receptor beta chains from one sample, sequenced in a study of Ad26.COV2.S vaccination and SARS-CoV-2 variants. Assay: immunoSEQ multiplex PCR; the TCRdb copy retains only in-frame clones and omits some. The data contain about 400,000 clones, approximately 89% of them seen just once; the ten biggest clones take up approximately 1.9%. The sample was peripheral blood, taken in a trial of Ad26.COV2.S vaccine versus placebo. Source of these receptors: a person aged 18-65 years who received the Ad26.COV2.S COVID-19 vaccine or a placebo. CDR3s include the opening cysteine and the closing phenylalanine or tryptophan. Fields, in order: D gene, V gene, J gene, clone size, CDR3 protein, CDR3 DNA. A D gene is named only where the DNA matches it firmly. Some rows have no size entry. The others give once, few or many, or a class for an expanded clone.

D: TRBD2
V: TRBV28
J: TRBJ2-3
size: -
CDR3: CASSFVASGPTDTQYF
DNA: TGTGCCAGCAGTTTTGTGGCTAGCGGTCCCACAGATACGCAGTATTTT

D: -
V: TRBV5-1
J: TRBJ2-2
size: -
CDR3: CASSLGRVGAGELFF
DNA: TGCGCCAGCAGCTTGGGCAGGGTTGGCGCCGGGGAGCTGTTTTTT

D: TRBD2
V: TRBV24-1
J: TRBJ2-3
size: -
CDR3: CATSAPGLGTDTQYF
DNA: TGTGCCACCAGTGCTCCGGGACTAGGAACAGATACGCAGTATTTT

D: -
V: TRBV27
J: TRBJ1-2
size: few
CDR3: CASTLSGSGYTF
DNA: TGTGCCAGCACCCTCTCCGGGTCTGGCTACACCTTC

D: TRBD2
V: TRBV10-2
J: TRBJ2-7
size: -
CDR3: CASSPTGGEGEQYF
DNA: TGCGCCAGCAGCCCCACCGGCGGGGAGGGCGAGCAGTACTTC

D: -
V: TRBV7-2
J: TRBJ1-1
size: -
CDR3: CASSLGGVMNTEAFF
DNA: TGTGCCAGCAGCTTAGGAGGTGTGATGAACACTGAAGCTTTCTTT

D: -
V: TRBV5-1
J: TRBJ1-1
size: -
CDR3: CASSLGRGMNTEAFF
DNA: TGCGCCAGCAGCTTGGGAAGGGGAATGAACACTGAAGCTTTCTTT

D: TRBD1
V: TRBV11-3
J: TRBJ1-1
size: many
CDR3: CASSPRTGGWTEAFF
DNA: TGTGCCAGCAGCCCCCGGACAGGGGGCTGGACTGAAGCTTTCTTT

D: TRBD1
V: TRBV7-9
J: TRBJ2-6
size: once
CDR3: CASSSPDRGKSSGANVLTF
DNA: TGTGCCAGCAGCTCCCCGGACAGGGGTAAGAGCTCTGGGGCCAACGTCCTGACTTTC

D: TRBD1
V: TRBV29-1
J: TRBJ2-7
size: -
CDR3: CSVAGTGRFNEQYF
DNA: TGCAGCGTCGCCGGGACAGGGAGATTCAACGAGCAGTACTTC